The 30 T cell receptor beta chains below all came from one sample that was sequenced in a study of T cells in lung cancer brain metastases. The assay was immunoSEQ multiplex PCR, and TCRdb's table has in-frame clones only and misses some. The sample shows fewer than 3,000 clones, approximately 91% of them seen only once. Source material: tumor tissue from the primary lung tumor. These receptors originate from a woman in her fifties or sixties with non-small cell lung cancer.

The rearrangement uses TRBV28 and TRBJ1-1; D gene uncertain. Germline lookup yields CDR1 MDHEN and CDR2 SYDVKM. Trimming cost V 4 bases and J 1 base, with 4 bases left between them. The CDR3 loop spans 12 amino acids. CDR3: CASSYSNTEAFF. The CDR3 nucleotides read TGTGCCAGCAGTTATTCGAACACTGAAGCTTTCTTT.

This clone was found once. The chain joins TRBV7-9 to TRBJ1-2; D is unresolved. V was shortened by 3 bases and J by 6 bases, with 8 bases between the two germline ends. Germline V gene data show CDR1 as SEHNR and CDR2 as FQNEAQ (reference sequence). The CDR3 has 12 residues. CDR3: CASSFRVDGYTF. DNA for the CDR3: TGTGCCAGCAGCTTTCGGGTTGATGGCTACACCTTC.

This rearrangement joins TRBV10-1 to TRBJ2-1; D possibly corresponds to TRBD2 (5 bases). CDR1 and CDR2 from the germline V gene are WNHNN and SYGVQD (reference sequence). The CDR3 contains 15 residues. The V gene lost 3 bases and the J gene lost 3 bases, with 12 bases spanning the gap. The CDR3 nucleotides read TGCGCCAGCAGTGAAGGGCCAGAGGGCTACAATGAGCAGTTCTTC. Protein product: CASSEGPEGYNEQFF.

The rearrangement joins TRBV19 to TRBJ1-5; D is unclear. The germline gives CDR1 LNHDA, CDR2 SQIVND (reference sequence). This CDR3 has 13 amino acids. V was trimmed by 1 base and J by 5 bases, leaving 6 bases between them. CDR3 nucleotide sequence: TGTGCCAGTAGTATAGTTAAGGATCAGCCCCAGCATTTT. Translating it yields CASSIVKDQPQHF.

Note on this clone: At one of its ends the junction is not consistent with the germline gene, which may arise from a read error. The rearrangement links TRBV4-1 to TRBJ2-7, with 7 nucleotides matching TRBD2. Germline V lookup: CDR1 MGHRA, CDR2 YSYEKL. This CDR3 spans 14 amino acids. CDR3 bases: TGCGCCAACAGCACTTCCGGGACTAACTACGAGCAGTACTTC. This translates into CANSTSGTNYEQYF.

In this sample, this clone turned up once. The chain employs TRBV9 and TRBJ2-3; TRBD2 matches at 14 bases. The CDR3 contains 16 residues. Germline V gene data show CDR1 as SGDLS and CDR2 as YYNGEE. V lost 3 bases to trimming and J lost 3 bases; unmatched junction nucleotides: 3. The DNA of the CDR3 is TGTGCCAGCAGCGGACTAGCGGGAGGGGGGACAGATACGCAGTATTTT. Translated, it gives CASSGLAGGGTDTQYF.

The V and J genes are TRBV19 and TRBJ2-7; D unclear. CDR3 length: 11 amino acids. V was cut by 5 bases and J by 5 bases, with 7 bases left in between. CDR1 is LNHDA and CDR2 is SQIVND in the germline V gene (reference sequence). The CDR3 loop is CASSDRHEQYF. The CDR3 DNA is TGTGCCAGTAGTGACCGCCACGAGCAGTACTTC.

V gene TRBV6-1 combines with J gene TRBJ1-4; weak D call: TRBD1 (5 bases). The V end lost 4 bases, the J end lost 10 bases, and 22 bases lay between the germline ends. There are 16 residues in the CDR3. Looked up from germline, CDR1 is MNHNS and CDR2 is SASEGT. The CDR3 region has the DNA TGTGCCAGCAGTGGTCTCCCGGGATCTTCGGGGGGAAAACTGTTTTTT. It specifies CASSGLPGSSGGKLFF.

The chain couples TRBV4-2 to TRBJ1-1; D is ambiguous. Deletions cut 1 base from V and 6 bases from J, with 12 bases between. Germline-derived CDR1 and CDR2 are LGHNA and YNFKEQ. The CDR3 runs to 14 residues. This CDR3 is CASSQVGGDAEAFF. The CDR3 nucleotides are TGTGCCAGCAGCCAAGTAGGAGGAGACGCTGAAGCTTTCTTT.

V gene TRBV5-6 combines with J gene TRBJ2-7; either TRBD1 or TRBD2 may fit D (5 bases each). CDR1 is SGHDT, CDR2 YYEEEE, per germline. Trimming removed 4 bases at V and 2 bases at J, with 13 bases between. The CDR3 covers 14 residues. This chain's CDR3 is CASSPLRDPYEQYF. CDR3 coding DNA: TGTGCCAGCAGCCCTTTGAGGGACCCCTACGAGCAGTACTTC.

J is TRBJ1-5 and V is TRBV7-9; tentative D call: TRBD1 (6 bases). Per the germline V gene, CDR1 is SEHNR and CDR2 is FQNEAQ (reference sequence). The CDR3 has 14 amino acids. Between the trimmed V and J ends, which lost 3 bases and 7 bases, there was a span of 13 bases. CDR3 residues: CASSFTGRGQPQHF. The CDR3 DNA reads TGTGCCAGCAGCTTCACAGGGAGGGGCCAGCCCCAGCATTTT. Full variable domain (outside the CDR3, taken from reference TRBV7-9 and TRBJ1-5): DTGVSQNPRHKITKRGQNVTFRCDPISEHNRLYWYRQTLGQGPEFLTYFQNEAQLEKSRLLSDRFSAERPKGSFSTLEIQRTEQGDSAMYLCASSFTGRGQPQHFGDGTRLSIL.

The rearrangement links TRBV27 to TRBJ1-2, with D uncertain. Germline V gene data show CDR1 as MNHEY and CDR2 as SMNVEV (reference sequence). Trimming cost V 6 bases and J 4 bases, with 15 bases left between them. CDR3 length: 14 amino acids. The chain's CDR3 is CASSRGWAAYGYTF. The CDR3 DNA reads as TGTGCCAGCAGCCGGGGATGGGCTGCCTATGGCTACACCTTC.

The chain carries TRBV20-1 and TRBJ2-7; TRBD2 might be the D (6 bases). CDR3 size: 11 residues. Germline V gene data show CDR1 as DFQATT and CDR2 as SNEGSKA (reference sequence). The ends were cut back, 5 bases at V and 8 bases at J, with 13 bases in the middle. CDR3 bases: TGCAGTGCTGGGGAGGAGCACAAGCAGTACTTC. It encodes CSAGEEHKQYF.

The CDR3 sequence: CASSYGSRTGGEQYF. CDR3 nucleotides: TGTGCCAGCAGTTACGGGTCCCGGACGGGGGGCGAGCAGTACTTC. The chain is built from TRBV6-5 and TRBJ2-7; 7 nucleotides match TRBD2. The CDR3 is 15 amino acids. Trimming cost V 2 bases and J 6 bases; bases outside gene matches: 10. Germline-derived CDR1 and CDR2 are MNHEY and SVGAGI.

The chain couples TRBV7-2 to TRBJ2-7; no reliable D call. Trimming left V 1 base short and J 6 bases short, with 16 bases between. This CDR3 is 15 amino acids long. CDR1 and CDR2 from the germline V gene are SGHTA and FQGNSA. This CDR3 reads CASSLGGSLMVEQYF. CDR3 nucleotides: TGTGCCAGCAGCTTAGGGGGAAGTTTAATGGTCGAGCAGTACTTC.

The chain is built from TRBV4-3 and TRBJ1-1; D possibly corresponds to TRBD1 (6 bases). CDR3 size: 15 residues. The germline V gene has CDR1 LGHNA and CDR2 YSLEER. V was cut by 4 bases and J by 6 bases, with 18 bases left in between. The DNA of the CDR3 is TGCGCCAGCAGCCCGGGGGGCCTCCTGGACGCTGAAGCTTTCTTT. This sequence encodes CASSPGGLLDAEAFF.

This chain uses TRBV7-6 with TRBJ1-5; D not certain. Trimming removed 1 base at V and 6 bases at J, with 16 bases between. CDR3 length: 16 amino acids. Germline V gene lookup returns CDR1 SGHVS and CDR2 FNYEAQ. The DNA of the CDR3 is TGTGCCAGCAGCTTAGAGTGGGAGGGTTTGGTTCAGCCCCAGCATTTT. It codes for CASSLEWEGLVQPQHF.

The chain is built from TRBV6-5 and TRBJ1-5; D perhaps matches TRBD1 (6 bases). V dropped 5 bases and J dropped 1 base, with 12 bases sitting between them. This CDR3 has 15 residues. Germline V gene sequence: CDR1 MNHEY, CDR2 SVGAGI. As DNA, the CDR3 is TGTGCCAGCAGTAAGACACAGGGAAGCAATCAGCCCCAGCATTTT. Its translation is CASSKTQGSNQPQHF.

The rearrangement links TRBV30 to TRBJ1-3; 8 bases align to TRBD1. The CDR3 length is 16 residues. The V gene's germline CDR1 is GTSNPN and CDR2 SVGIG (reference sequence). The junction had 6 bases not matched to a gene; V was cut back by 2 bases and J by 0 bases. The CDR3 sequence: CAWSRGTGSSGNTIYF. The CDR3 region has the DNA TGTGCCTGGAGTAGGGGGACAGGCAGCTCTGGAAACACCATATATTTT.

This chain links TRBV6-4 with TRBJ2-1, with 12 bases aligning to TRBD2. Germline lookup yields CDR1 MRHNA and CDR2 SNTAGT. This CDR3 is built from 18 residues. The V gene end was trimmed by 4 bases and the J gene end by 1 base; junction bases not matched to a gene: 8. CDR3 bases: TGTGCCAGCAGTGCGTACTTTACTAGCGGGAGGTCCTACAATGAGCAGTTCTTC. This translates into CASSAYFTSGRSYNEQFF.

This clone has just one count. The chain couples TRBV5-1 to TRBJ2-7; TRBD2 aligns across 8 bases. The CDR3 has 15 amino acids. The V and J ends lost 0 bases and 4 bases, in that order; junction bases with no gene match: 6. CDR1 is SGHRS and CDR2 is YFSETQ in the germline V gene. CDR3 residues: CASSLANSGIYEQYF. CDR3 coding DNA: TGCGCCAGCAGCTTGGCCAATAGCGGGATTTACGAGCAGTACTTC. Using reference TRBV5-1 and TRBJ2-7 for the parts outside the CDR3, the full variable domain is KAGVTQTPRYLIKTRGQQVTLSCSPISGHRSVSWYQQTPGQGLQFLFEYFSETQRNKGNFPGRFSGRQFSNSRSEMNVSTLELGDSALYLCASSLANSGIYEQYFGPGTRLTVT.

The chain joins TRBV7-9 to TRBJ1-1; D is unresolved. CDR3 size: 14 residues. V was cut by 5 bases and J by 4 bases, with 14 bases left in between. CDR1 SEHNR and CDR2 FQNEAQ come from the germline V gene (reference sequence). As DNA, the CDR3 is TGTGCCAGCAGCCGCTTTTTGGAGGGCACTGAAGCTTTCTTT. Its translation: CASSRFLEGTEAFF.

The chain links TRBV4-3 to TRBJ1-2; 8 bases are a match to TRBD1. The CDR3 runs 14 residues. In germline, CDR1 is LGHNA, CDR2 YSLEER. Losses at the gene ends were 1 base for V and 8 bases for J; bases not matched to a gene: 6. The CDR3 spells CASSQVGQGRGYTF. CDR3 DNA: TGCGCCAGCAGCCAAGTTGGACAGGGCCGAGGCTACACCTTC.

The rearrangement links TRBV11-2 to TRBJ2-3, with 9 bases that match TRBD1. Germline CDR1 SGHAT, CDR2 FQNNGV. The CDR3 loop spans 17 amino acids. The ends lost 3 bases at V and 3 bases at J; junction bases unmatched: 10. CDR3 nucleotides: TGTGCCAGCAGCTTGCCTCCCGGGACAGGGTGGACAGATACGCAGTATTTT. Translating gives CASSLPPGTGWTDTQYF.

The J gene is TRBJ2-3, the V gene TRBV4-2; a possible D gene is TRBD2 (6 bases). CDR3 length: 14 amino acids. Trimming removed 7 bases at V and 4 bases at J, with 15 bases between. The germline CDR1 and CDR2 sequences are LGHNA and YNFKEQ. The CDR3 coding sequence is TGTGCCAGCACCATAACGGGAGACGCAGATACGCAGTATTTT. Its translation is CASTITGDADTQYF.

V usage is TRBV5-1 and J usage is TRBJ1-1, with 7 positions matching TRBD1. With 0 bases clipped from V and 1 base from J, the junction kept 3 bases outside the gene matches. Germline V lookup: CDR1 SGHRS, CDR2 YFSETQ. This CDR3 contains 15 residues. The CDR3 bases are TGCGCCAGCAGCTTGGGACAGGGTTGGAACACTGAAGCTTTCTTT. This codes for CASSLGQGWNTEAFF.

The chain links TRBV6-1 to TRBJ2-3; D is unresolved. Per the germline V gene, CDR1 is MNHNS and CDR2 is SASEGT. Trimming removed 2 bases at V and 12 bases at J, with 15 bases between. The CDR3 is 13 amino acids. CDR3 protein: CASSEQLPPTQYF. For the CDR3, the DNA is TGTGCCAGCAGTGAACAGCTACCACCCACTCAGTATTTT.

The chain links TRBV12-5 to TRBJ1-5; TRBD1 might be the D (5 bases). Trimming shortened V by 4 bases and J by 11 bases, and 18 bases separated the two germline ends. Germline CDR1 is LGHNT and CDR2 is FRNRAP. This CDR3 contains 14 residues. CDR3 loop: CASGYEGGGEAQHF. CDR3 nucleotide sequence: TGTGCTAGTGGTTATGAGGGTGGGGGGGAAGCCCAGCATTTT.

This chain connects TRBV18 to TRBJ1-2; D gene unclear. The germline CDR1 and CDR2 sequences are KGHSH and LQKENI. V was clipped by 0 bases and J by 4 bases, with 9 bases between them. The CDR3 covers 14 residues. CDR3 loop: CASSPPTESYGYTF. The CDR3 region has the DNA TGTGCCAGCTCACCACCCACGGAGAGCTATGGCTACACCTTC.

This chain joins TRBV11-2 and TRBJ2-3, with a weak D call TRBD1 (6 bases). V lost 4 bases and J 4 bases, leaving 9 bases between the germline ends. The CDR3 consists of 13 residues. Germline-derived CDR1 and CDR2 are SGHAT and FQNNGV. The CDR3 spells CASSSTGPDTQYF. The CDR3 DNA is TGTGCCAGCAGCTCGACAGGACCAGATACGCAGTATTTT.